The T cell receptor (beta chain) described here comes from a study of cytomegalovirus exposure and HLA in healthy donors (dated by TCRdb to about 2017). Study-level background: An earlier analysis of some 550 of the donors reported 250 to 300 Gb of sequence data and 100 million to 140 million unique TCR beta sequences from around 200 million T cells. An earlier analysis of approximately 580 of the donors used high-throughput TCR beta sequencing to judge whether each TCR beta V gene segment behaved as functional or pseudogenic. Of the roughly 390 genotyped donors, roughly 76% were placed in the genetic ancestry cluster associated with self-reported Caucasian donors. Rather than using new phenotypic data, the later analysis identified candidate immune exposures from TCR beta sequences and from how often those sequences occurred across donors. HLA typing covered class I and class II loci at four-digit resolution. The study combined high-throughput TCR immunosequencing, statistical association of individual TCRs with disease status, and machine learning to predict cytomegalovirus infection status. A later genetic analysis took genome-wide SNP genotypes for 398 of the 666 donors and used that subset as a discovery cohort. All discovery cohort repertoires had been generated on a single sequencing platform. The study was designed to test whether signatures of past pathogen exposure could be identified by cataloging public T cell receptors. In addition to the first cohort of roughly 670 subjects, a separate validation cohort of under 150 different subjects was used. A handful of DR-DQ haplotypes were handled as single units for association and clustering because linkage in the cohort was strong. In a later analysis, previously published TCR beta repertoires from about 640 donors were re-analyzed and high-resolution HLA genotyping was added so that TCR occurrence patterns could be studied. Donor age, sex, ethnicity and CMV serostatus were compiled alongside the repertoire data. Typing coverage varied by locus: about 620-640 donors for A, B, C, DRB1 and DQB1; roughly 500 for DQA1; around 570 for DPA1; approximately 490 for DPB1. Approximately 310 gigabases of sequencing data and approximately 91 million unique TCR sequences made up an early release that covered 640 HLA-typed donors. The T cell repertoires of around 670 subjects were profiled by immunosequencing and related to cytomegalovirus serostatus. Among some 400 genotyped donors of the cohort, an average of roughly 240,000 unique TCR beta nucleotide sequences were sequenced per donor, 15% to 20% of them non-productive.

For this clone: This receptor's antigen is unknown. The record has no base qualities; no much larger clone is one base away.

There are 15 amino acids in the CDR3, from cysteine to phenylalanine inclusive. Solely the CDR3 DNA is kept, with 45 bases framed from the first base. In the germline V gene, CDR1 corresponds to MNHEY and CDR2 to SVGAGI. The V end loses 4 bases and the J end loses 5 bases, and a stretch of 15 bases separates them. Results the study describes overall, beyond this receptor: When HLA alleles, especially DR and DQ, strongly co-occurred, TCR associations were difficult to assign to individual alleles. A later analysis associated about 17,000 TCR beta sequences with specific HLA alleles at a false discovery rate of 0.05. A later analysis found that HLA-associated TCR beta chains were more clonally expanded and had lower generation probabilities than equally common non-associated chains. The 87-base-pair reads could not distinguish some IMGT-functional V segments, including TRBV6-2 and TRBV6-3, so those segments were excluded. Because counts were too low, under 20 rarely observed V segments, including chromosome 9 orphons, were left out of the earlier analysis of roughly 600 of the donors. Roughly uniform sequencing depth across donors was assumed in presence/absence analyses, although this assumption may not hold. Immune exposure information for the cohort was limited to CMV serostatus. In an earlier analysis of 587 of the donors, most TCR beta V segments appeared in productive rearrangements about 90% or about 30% of the time, broadly matching IMGT annotations. A further reported finding was that TCR beta sequences accurately predicted the HLA-A and HLA-B alleles for most subjects in the first cohort. In a later analysis, several top co-occurrence clusters were reported to appear linked to parvovirus B19, influenza, CMV and Epstein-Barr virus. The classifier was reported to diagnose cytomegalovirus status with high specificity and sensitivity in both the original cohort and the validation cohort. This cohort had only TCR beta chains sequenced, and the lack of alpha or paired-chain data limited which features could be detected. The authors suggested that the approach could potentially be generalized to other disease states and immunological phenotypes. A few of the identified cytomegalovirus-associated TCR beta chains were confirmed in vitro to be specific for cytomegalovirus antigens. According to a later analysis, TCR association rates differed among HLA loci, with DRB1 alleles showing the most associated TCRs and HLA-C alleles showing the fewest. Because HLA typing was missing for some donors at each locus, association tests included only the typed subset. Compared with the approximately 720-donor mean, donors in an Asian-associated ancestry cluster had fewer N-insertions in productive TCRs, according to a later genetic analysis. Correlated functional status among segregating V segments might be attributable to linkage disequilibrium, but an unknown experimental factor could not be ruled out. In the study, about 150 TCR beta chains were listed as associated with cytomegalovirus. While some public TCRs were present in many individuals, most TCR sequences turned up only very rarely across donors. An association between a missense DCLRE1C variant and V-gene and J-gene trimming of TCR beta chains was found in a later genetic analysis and replicated in an independent cohort. A cluster of highly shared sequence variants was judged likely to represent a technical artifact of the sequencing pipeline. According to a later analysis, most CMV-associated TCR beta chains appeared to be HLA-restricted, and the HLA associations seemed to be driven largely by CMV exposure.

The library was made by the immunoSEQ multiplex PCR assay. For the multiplex PCR, a mixture combining 60 forward primers for TCR Vbeta segments and 13 reverse primers for TCR Jbeta segments was used. A multiplex PCR assay on genomic DNA amplified the CDR3 region of rearranged TCR beta genes. The Illumina HiSeq System was used to sequence the amplified TCR beta libraries as 87-base-pair reads. The authors' pipeline ran thus. In a later analysis, about 80 million unique TCR beta chains were counted across the roughly 670 repertoires, and roughly 10 million of these chains were shared by at least two donors. Raw reads were error-corrected and collapsed into unique sequences by a nearest-neighbor algorithm in which closely related sequences were merged to remove PCR and sequencing errors. To assign V, D and J gene segments, CDR3 sequences were aligned to IMGT reference sequences. For a sequence to be retained, a match of at least six nucleotides was required to both a V gene segment and a J gene segment. A rearrangement counted as productive if the CDR3 had no stop codons and remained in frame with V and J, and every other rearrangement counted as non-productive. Following IMGT convention, CDR3 was defined as the stretch from the second conserved V-encoded cysteine up to the conserved J-encoded phenylalanine. The earlier analysis of 550 to 650 of the donors excluded any sequence lacking an unambiguous match to a single V gene segment. In an earlier analysis of 587 of the donors, a V segment was called functional when productive rearrangements were above 56.7%, and segregating when the standard deviation between donors exceeded 5%. To diagnose cytomegalovirus status from the catalog of TCR beta chain sequences, a statistical classification framework was built. V and J gene assignment, in a later analysis, came from comparing TCR nucleotide sequences with IMGT/GENE-DB human TR gene sequences. The TCRdist pipeline was used in a later analysis to assign CDR3 sequences and most-parsimonious VDJ recombination scenarios. In a later analysis, each TCR beta chain was defined by its CDR3 amino acid sequence together with its V-gene family, and reads lacking a unique V-gene family were excluded. A later analysis removed 500 to 600 highly shared, low-generation-probability nucleotide sequences to deal with suspected cross-contamination and a sequencing artifact. In a later analysis, a clonal expansion index was calculated for each public chain from normalized within-repertoire ranks of inferred template counts. In a later analysis, generation probabilities were computed using a VDJ recombination model fitted to out-of-frame rearrangements, and the results were checked against IGoR. In a later analysis, hypergeometric tests were used to score TCR-TCR, TCR-HLA and TCR-CMV co-occurrence, with a repertoire-size bias correction applied to TCR pairs. A later analysis estimated false discovery rates by permuting HLA or CMV assignments 20 times. In a later analysis, co-occurring TCRs were grouped using DBSCAN, and TCRdist sequence similarity was added for clustering within HLA-allele-positive subsets. Repertoires with fewer than 30,000 or more than 120,000 public chains, plus five repertoires with anomalous nucleotide sharing, were excluded from co-occurrence clustering. The source is immuneACCESS, and TCRdb retained only in-frame sequences with V and J called. Part of the clones is not carried over; for the studies checked, unresolved V genes explain less than half of this, and the remainder is unexplained. That table gives V, J and clone size, and the DNA gave D and trimming. This sample has over 130,000 clones in its table, and 70% to 85% of those were observed once. Jointly, the top ten make up approximately 1.8% of the sample.

The cohort comprised some 730 healthy bone marrow donors. At the time of sampling, all cohort members were nominally healthy, though unrecorded immune exposures were likely present. The donor tested CMV seronegative, placing the donor among the 350 to 400 seronegative members of the cohort. Every donor gave a peripheral blood sample, and the peripheral blood mononuclear cells from that sample were used for TCR beta sequencing. Genomic DNA was extracted from the blood cell samples with the Qiagen DNeasy Blood Extraction Kit. What was sequenced was PBMCs. The TCR sequence derives from a man aged 35 to 55 in good health and CMV-seronegative. Recombination linked TRBV6-5 to TRBJ1-5; TRBD1 might be the D gene, on 6 matching bases. CDR3 reads: CASSSKQGGHQPQHF. The DNA sequence follows: TGTGCCAGCAGTTCGAAACAAGGGGGTCATCAGCCCCAGCATTTT.